The present entry profiles one T cell receptor (beta chain) with its context. As yet, its antigen is unknown. V lost 1 base and J 1 base, leaving 8 bases between the germline ends. Germline loops: CDR1 MGHRA, CDR2 YSYEKL. The CDR3 covers 15 residues. TCRdb's table, derived via immunoSEQ multiplex PCR, lists solely in-frame clones and lacks some. The data hold around 510,000 clones, with more than 95% observed a single time. The sample belongs to a study of shared clonotypes between healthy human individuals. Across the study: Used for every donor were three CD4 naive, three CD4 memory, two CD8 naive and one CD8 memory plate.

There were no recent acute infections or vaccinations among the donors, who were healthy HIV-negative adults. Overall study findings and caveats: Roughly 4.6% of naive CD4 clonotypes were common to a handful of donors.

The TCR sequence derives from a woman in her 30s in good health. The J gene is TRBJ1-5, the V gene TRBV4-1; D unclear. Source material: naive CD4+ T cells sorted from blood. This sample's subset: CD45RA+ positively selected. CDR3 bases: TGCGCCAGCAGCCAAGGGCCGGGAAGCAATCAGCCCCAGCATTTT. As protein: CASSQGPGSNQPQHF.